This T cell receptor (beta chain) was captured by sequencing in a study of human T cells and chemical hapten exposure. Overall study: Patch testing was performed with 0.01% DPC on the upper back, with reading at 6 days.

This clonotype has a handful of counts. The time point denotes: patch test 1, 2 weeks after DPC sensitization. The treatment denotes: therapeutic diphenylcyclopropenone sensitization with weekly scalp DPC. TCRdb itself ran the RACE reads through MiXCR, one entry per CDR3 protein. The sample yields 380,000 or so distinct CDR3 sequences, more than 4.5% seen once. The CDR3 is made up of 15 amino acids. V lost 6 bases to trimming and J lost 5 bases; unmatched junction nucleotides: 8. Per germline, CDR1 SNHLY and CDR2 FYNNEI. This TCR came from a woman between 45 and 65 years old with alopecia areata. Some clones in this sample may be carry-over from other donors' samples. The V and J genes are TRBV2 and TRBJ2-3, with 10 bases matching TRBD1. The specimen was whole blood, collected in connection with sensitization to the hapten diphenylcyclopropenone (DPC). The CDR3 sequence is CASSSDRGHVDTQYF. CDR3 bases: TGTGCCAGCAGCTCCGACAGGGGGCATGTAGATACGCAGTATTTT.